This entry lists 17 T cell receptor beta chains sequenced from one sample in a study of long-term antiretroviral therapy in people with HIV. Researchers ran immunoSEQ v3.0 at survey level. TCRdb's table, derived via immunoSEQ multiplex PCR, lists solely in-frame clones and lacks some. This sample has more than 20,000 clones, with roughly nine tenths found just once. Material: unsorted PBMCs, obtained roughly 2.7 years after starting antiretroviral therapy. The receptors were gathered from a man between 40 and 49 years old with HIV.

J is TRBJ1-1 and V is TRBV7-9; D gene unclear. The germline V gene has CDR1 SEHNR and CDR2 FQNEAQ (reference sequence). V gave up 1 base and J gave up 8 bases, with 2 bases separating them. This CDR3 region has 10 residues. The CDR3 DNA reads TGTGCCAGCAGCTTAGTAGAAGCTTTCTTT. Translated: CASSLVEAFF.

The V gene is TRBV30, the J gene TRBJ1-1; unclear D gene. Deletions cut 7 bases from V and 4 bases from J, with 13 bases between. Germline CDR1 is GTSNPN and CDR2 is SVGIG (reference sequence). The CDR3 extends over 12 amino acids. As DNA, the CDR3 is TGTGCCTCGGATATGGAGGGCACTGAAGCTTTCTTT. Translated: CASDMEGTEAFF.

In its sample, this clone was seen once. The chain has TRBV9 and TRBJ2-6, with D perhaps matching TRBD1 (5 bases). The CDR3 consists of 17 residues. Germline CDR1 is SGDLS and CDR2 is YYNGEE. Trimming took 0 bases from V and 3 from J, leaving 13 bases between them. Here the CDR3 DNA reads TGTGCCAGCAGCGTAGAGAAGGGGCAAGGTGGGGCCAACGTCCTGACTTTC. It specifies CASSVEKGQGGANVLTF.

The CDR3 spells CASSSDGTYEQYF. CDR3 sequence (DNA): TGCGCCAGCAGCTCGGACGGAACCTACGAGCAGTACTTC. The J gene is TRBJ2-7, the V gene TRBV5-1; D is undetermined. Germline V gene sequence: CDR1 SGHRS, CDR2 YFSETQ. Trimming removed 3 bases at V and 2 bases at J, with 9 bases between. There are 13 residues in the CDR3. The variable domain in full, completed from reference TRBV5-1 and TRBJ2-7, reads KAGVTQTPRYLIKTRGQQVTLSCSPISGHRSVSWYQQTPGQGLQFLFEYFSETQRNKGNFPGRFSGRQFSNSRSEMNVSTLELGDSALYLCASSSDGTYEQYFGPGTRLTVT.

This clone is a singleton in its sample. This chain joins TRBV19 and TRBJ2-7, with 10 bases lining up with TRBD1. With 1 base clipped from V and 6 bases from J, the junction kept 0 bases outside the gene matches. Per the germline V gene, CDR1 is LNHDA and CDR2 is SQIVND (reference sequence). The CDR3 contains 13 residues. CDR3 DNA: TGTGCCAGTAGTATAGGGACAGGGGGCGAGCAGTACTTC. Its translation: CASSIGTGGEQYF. The full variable domain, rest sourced from reference TRBV19 and TRBJ2-7, is DGGITQSPKYLFRKEGQNVTLSCEQNLNHDAMYWYRQDPGQGLRLIYYSQIVNDFQKGDIAEGYSVSREKKESFPLTVTSAQKNPTAFYLCASSIGTGGEQYFGPGTRLTVT.

The genes are TRBV28 and TRBJ1-4; D perhaps matches TRBD1 (6 bases). Trimming stripped 6 bases from V and 8 bases from J, with 16 bases between. CDR1 and CDR2 from the germline V gene are MDHEN and SYDVKM. This CDR3 is built from 14 residues. CDR3: CASSQGGLGEKLFF. The CDR3 DNA reads as TGTGCCAGCAGCCAAGGGGGGCTAGGGGAAAAACTGTTTTTT.

This chain links TRBV9 with TRBJ2-1; 8 positions match TRBD2. CDR1 SGDLS and CDR2 YYNGEE come from the germline V gene. CDR3 length: 15 amino acids. Trimming removed 5 bases from V and 0 bases from J; junction bases left unmatched: 4. CDR3 bases: TGTGCCAGCAGGCCCGGGACTAGCTCCTACAATGAGCAGTTCTTC. This sequence encodes CASRPGTSSYNEQFF.

V usage is TRBV4-1 and J usage is TRBJ1-5, with D uncertain. V was cut by 1 base and J by 1 base, with 14 bases left in between. The V gene's germline CDR1 is MGHRA and CDR2 YSYEKL. The CDR3 runs to 17 residues. The chain's CDR3 is CASSQVLRVASNQPQHF. CDR3 coding DNA: TGCGCCAGCAGCCAAGTCTTGAGGGTAGCCAGCAATCAGCCCCAGCATTTT.

The V call is TRBV4-2, the J call TRBJ1-5; D ambiguous. Trimming left V 6 bases short and J 2 bases short, with 14 bases between. The CDR3 covers 15 residues. The V gene's germline CDR1 is LGHNA and CDR2 YNFKEQ. The CDR3 protein is CASSPTWDGNQPQHF. The CDR3 nucleotides are TGTGCCAGCAGTCCCACATGGGATGGCAATCAGCCCCAGCATTTT.

This clone appeared a single time. The chain recombines TRBV4-2 with TRBJ1-1, with 7 bases that match TRBD1. The ends lost 0 bases at V and 7 bases at J; junction bases unmatched: 8. This CDR3 has 15 amino acids. Germline V gives CDR1 LGHNA, CDR2 YNFKEQ. The CDR3 loop reads CASSQDPTGTDEAFF. The CDR3 DNA sequence: TGTGCCAGCAGCCAAGATCCGACCGGGACAGATGAAGCTTTCTTT.

The CDR3 region is CASSLFSSNQPQHF. The CDR3 DNA follows: TGTGCCAGCAGTTTATTCTCTAGCAATCAGCCCCAGCATTTT. This chain joins TRBV27 and TRBJ1-5; D ambiguous. Germline V CDR1 and CDR2: MNHEY, SMNVEV (reference sequence). The CDR3 is made up of 14 amino acids. Trimming stripped 1 base from V and 0 bases from J, with 4 bases between.

The chain links TRBV27 to TRBJ1-5; 10 bases match TRBD1. CDR1 MNHEY and CDR2 SMNVEV come from the germline V gene (reference sequence). J lost 2 bases, V lost 2 bases, and 6 bases had no gene match. The CDR3 is 17 residues long. The CDR3 spells CASSLRGTGVGNQPQHF. The CDR3 nucleotides are TGTGCCAGCAGTTTAAGGGGGACAGGGGTCGGCAATCAGCCCCAGCATTTT.

This clone appeared once. V is TRBV28 and J is TRBJ1-2; 7 bases are shared with TRBD1. The length of the CDR3 is 13 residues. Germline V lookup: CDR1 MDHEN, CDR2 SYDVKM. After removal of 6 bases from V and 6 bases from J, the junction contained 7 bases not matched to a gene. The CDR3 loop is CASRPTGAHGYTF. The CDR3 nucleotides read TGTGCCAGCAGACCAACAGGGGCCCATGGCTACACCTTC.

The chain is built from TRBV29-1 and TRBJ2-2; D not certain. This CDR3 region has 13 residues. Trimming took 7 bases from V and 4 from J, leaving 13 bases between them. Looked up from germline, CDR1 is SQVTM and CDR2 is ANQGSEA. CDR3 nucleotide sequence: TGCAGCGCCGCTAACCAGGCCACCGGGGAGCTGTTTTTT. As protein: CSAANQATGELFF.

This clone was seen once. V usage is TRBV19 and J usage is TRBJ2-5; no clear D gene. The V end lost 2 bases, the J end lost 5 bases, and 15 bases lay between the germline ends. The CDR3 length is 15 residues. CDR1 and CDR2 (germline): LNHDA, SQIVND (reference sequence). CDR3 residues: CASSIRKRYGETQYF. CDR3 in DNA: TGTGCCAGTAGTATACGTAAGCGATATGGGGAGACCCAGTACTTC.

The chain employs TRBV15 and TRBJ2-2, with 10 positions matching TRBD1. The germline gives CDR1 LNHNV, CDR2 YYDKDF (reference sequence). V was clipped by 8 bases and J by 6 bases; unmatched bases: 9. The CDR3 is made up of 15 amino acids. The CDR3 DNA follows: TGTGCCACCCGAACCGGGACAGGGGTTTCCGGGGAGCTGTTTTTT. Its translation is CATRTGTGVSGELFF.

This clone was seen once. The chain has TRBV5-4 and TRBJ2-7, with 8 bases fitting TRBD2. The CDR3 sequence is 14 residues long. The V segment lost 4 bases and the J segment 5 bases; nucleotides outside the gene matches: 8. Germline V gene data show CDR1 as SGHNT and CDR2 as YYREEE (reference sequence). The CDR3 DNA is TGTGCCAGCAGCCCCGGGGGGGGCGCCGACGAGCAGTACTTC. This encodes CASSPGGGADEQYF.